These 29 T cell receptor beta chains were all obtained from the same sample, sequenced in a study of OX40 agonist ivuxolimab in advanced cancers. Method: immunoSEQ multiplex PCR; TCRdb's copy keeps in-frame clones and lacks some. The sample includes around 22,000 clones, 84% of them seen just once. The sample was CD4+ or CD8+ T cells sorted from blood, taken in a trial of the OX40 agonist ivuxolimab. Every receptor here comes from an adult with an advanced solid tumor such as melanoma, head and neck, liver or kidney cancer.

This chain uses TRBV28 with TRBJ2-1; TRBD2 might be the D (5 bases). This CDR3 has 14 amino acids. V lost 6 bases and J 15 bases, leaving 24 bases between the germline ends. Per the germline V gene, CDR1 is MDHEN and CDR2 is SYDVKM. DNA of the CDR3: TGTGCCAGCAGGAAGAGGGCCAGACCCCTTGTTAGGTTCTTC. This sequence encodes CASRKRARPLVRFF.

This clone showed up just a few times. The V call is TRBV29-1, the J call TRBJ2-7; 8 bases are a match to TRBD1. Trimming cost V 7 bases and J 4 bases; bases outside gene matches: 12. The CDR3 has 14 residues. Per germline, CDR1 SQVTM and CDR2 ANQGSEA. The CDR3, as DNA: TGCAGCGCAGTCCTCGGACAGGGTCGATACGAGCAGTACTTC. This codes for CSAVLGQGRYEQYF.

The rearrangement joins TRBV11-2 to TRBJ2-7, with D uncertain. Germline V lookup: CDR1 SGHAT, CDR2 FQNNGV. Trimming shortened V by 0 bases and J by 3 bases, and 9 bases separated the two germline ends. The CDR3 extends over 14 amino acids. CDR3 loop: CASSLDLGSYEQYF. The DNA of the CDR3 is TGTGCCAGCAGCTTAGATCTGGGCAGCTACGAGCAGTACTTC. Supplemented by reference TRBV11-2 and TRBJ2-7, the full variable domain reads EAGVAQSPRYKIIEKRQSVAFWCNPISGHATLYWYQQILGQGPKLLIQFQNNGVVDDSQLPKDRFSAERLKGVDSTLKIQPAKLEDSAVYLCASSLDLGSYEQYFGPGTRLTVT.

This sequence joins TRBV4-2 and TRBJ2-3; the D gene could be TRBD1 or TRBD2 (5 bases each). This CDR3 spans 13 amino acids. From germline, CDR1 is LGHNA and CDR2 YNFKEQ. The V end was cut by 0 bases, the J end by 4 bases, with 5 bases between. CDR3 nucleotides: TGTGCCAGCAGCCAAGAGGGACCAGATACGCAGTATTTT. This sequence encodes CASSQEGPDTQYF.

The chain has TRBV4-1 and TRBJ2-7; D call uncertain. The CDR3 extends over 16 amino acids. The V end was cut by 0 bases, the J end by 0 bases, with 12 bases between. Germline loops: CDR1 MGHRA, CDR2 YSYEKL. CDR3: CASSQEFFGSSYEQYF. The CDR3 bases are TGCGCCAGCAGCCAAGAATTCTTCGGAAGCTCCTACGAGCAGTACTTC.

This chain links TRBV6-5 with TRBJ2-5; D not certain. This CDR3 is built from 15 residues. Trimming left V 5 bases short and J 4 bases short, with 17 bases between. CDR1 is MNHEY and CDR2 is SVGAGI in the germline V gene. The CDR3, as DNA: TGTGCCAGCAGTCCCCAAGGAACTATGAGAGAGACCCAGTACTTC. It translates to CASSPQGTMRETQYF.

This clone appeared a single time. The chain couples TRBV5-8 to TRBJ2-7; unclear D gene. The CDR3 is 12 amino acids. The V gene's germline CDR1 is SGHTS and CDR2 YDEGEE. The V gene lost 4 bases and the J gene lost 2 bases, with 7 bases spanning the gap. The CDR3 here is CASSAGAYEQYF. The CDR3 coding sequence is TGTGCCAGCAGCGCCGGTGCCTACGAGCAGTACTTC. Looking up the rest from reference TRBV5-8 and TRBJ2-7 gives the full variable domain: EAGVTQSPTHLIKTRGQQATLRCSPISGHTSVYWYQQALGLGLQFLLWYDEGEERNRGNFPPRFSGRQFPNYSSELNVNALELEDSALYLCASSAGAYEQYFGPGTRLTVT.

The chain uses TRBV6-6 and TRBJ2-2; the match to TRBD2 covers 11 bases. V lost 6 bases, J lost 2 bases, and 2 bases stayed unmatched. This CDR3 is built from 15 residues. Germline values: CDR1 MNHNY, CDR2 SVGAGI (reference sequence). The CDR3 nucleotides are TGTGCCAGCAGGGGACTAGCGGAAAACACCGGGGAGCTGTTTTTT. Protein: CASRGLAENTGELFF.

The rearrangement joins TRBV7-6 to TRBJ2-1; D is ambiguous. The CDR3 runs 14 residues. Deletions cut 5 bases from V and 10 bases from J, with 18 bases between. The V gene's germline CDR1 is SGHVS and CDR2 FNYEAQ. CDR3 sequence (DNA): TGTGCCAGCAGCACACGGGCCAGTGGATTGGAGCAGTTCTTC. It translates to CASSTRASGLEQFF.

V is TRBV5-1 and J is TRBJ2-2; tentatively, D is TRBD1 (6 bases). The germline V and J ends were trimmed by 4 bases and 5 bases, with 9 bases remaining between them. Germline V gene sequence: CDR1 SGHRS, CDR2 YFSETQ. This CDR3 spans 13 amino acids. Here the CDR3 DNA reads TGCGCCAGCAGCAAACAGGGAACCGGGGAGCTGTTTTTT. Translation gives CASSKQGTGELFF.

The V gene is TRBV27, the J gene TRBJ1-1, with 8 bases fitting TRBD1. The ends lost 5 bases at V and 4 bases at J; junction bases unmatched: 3. CDR3 length equals 13 residues. Germline CDR1 is MNHEY and CDR2 is SMNVEV (reference sequence). This CDR3 is CASSPTGGTEAFF. The CDR3 nucleotides read TGTGCCAGCAGTCCTACAGGGGGCACTGAAGCTTTCTTT.

This clone was seen once. The chain is built from TRBV4-2 and TRBJ2-1, with D hard to call. V lost 0 bases and J lost 0, with 6 bases in between. CDR3 length: 15 amino acids. Germline CDR1 and CDR2: LGHNA and YNFKEQ. CDR3 bases: TGTGCCAGCAGCCAAGAGCTGAGCTCCTACAATGAGCAGTTCTTC. Its protein product is CASSQELSSYNEQFF.

J is TRBJ2-7 and V is TRBV6-5; TRBD1 might be the D (6 bases). V was clipped by 2 bases and J by 5 bases, with 10 bases between them. Germline-derived CDR1 and CDR2 are MNHEY and SVGAGI. The CDR3 covers 13 residues. In nucleotides, the CDR3 is TGTGCCAGCAGTTACGGGGCAGGGGACGAGCAGTACTTC. It translates to CASSYGAGDEQYF.

The chain carries TRBV5-4 and TRBJ1-2, with 7 bases fitting TRBD1. CDR1 is SGHNT and CDR2 is YYREEE in the germline V gene (reference sequence). V lost 4 bases and J lost 3; bases outside the gene matches: 9. The CDR3 consists of 15 residues. CDR3 DNA sequence: TGTGCCAGCAGCGCGGAAACAGGGGTAGACTATGGCTACACCTTC. As protein: CASSAETGVDYGYTF.

The chain recombines TRBV7-9 with TRBJ2-3, with D unresolved. The CDR3 totals 15 residues. Per germline, CDR1 SEHNR and CDR2 FQNEAQ (reference sequence). Deletions cut 4 bases from V and 2 bases from J, with 13 bases between. In DNA, the CDR3 is TGTGCCAGCAGCTCCGAAAGGGAATTCACAGATACGCAGTATTTT. Encoded protein: CASSSEREFTDTQYF.

This chain links TRBV7-8 with TRBJ2-7; weak D call: TRBD2 (5 bases). Trimming took 1 base from V and 4 from J, leaving 11 bases between them. CDR3 size: 14 residues. Germline loops: CDR1 SGHVS, CDR2 FQNEAQ. The CDR3 coding sequence is TGTGCCAGCAGCTTAGTCCCGGAGGAATACGAGCAGTACTTC. Encoded protein: CASSLVPEEYEQYF.

CDR3 sequence: CASSYLQGAGEQFF. The CDR3 DNA reads as TGTGCCAGCAGTTACCTACAGGGGGCAGGTGAGCAGTTCTTC. This chain joins TRBV6-5 and TRBJ2-1, with 9 bases aligning to TRBD1. The germline V gene encodes CDR1 MNHEY and CDR2 SVGAGI. The CDR3 spans 14 residues. With V trimmed by 2 bases and J by 9 bases, 5 bases remained unmatched.

The chain links TRBV5-5 to TRBJ1-2; 8 bases fit TRBD1. V lost 0 bases, J lost 5 bases, and 3 bases stayed unmatched. Germline V CDR1 and CDR2: SGHKS, YYEKEE (reference sequence). The CDR3 totals 14 residues. Here the CDR3 reads CASSLGDRGYGYTF. CDR3 DNA: TGTGCCAGCAGCTTGGGAGACAGGGGATATGGCTACACCTTC. Using reference TRBV5-5 and TRBJ1-2 for the parts outside the CDR3, the full variable domain is DAGVTQSPTHLIKTRGQQVTLRCSPISGHKSVSWYQQVLGQGPQFIFQYYEKEERGRGNFPDRFSARQFPNYSSELNVNALLLGDSALYLCASSLGDRGYGYTFGSGTRLTVV.

Here the CDR3 reads CASSLEEQYF. The CDR3, as DNA: TGTGCCAGCAGTTTAGAAGAGCAGTACTTC. The gene calls are TRBV27 and TRBJ2-5; D unclear. V was clipped by 2 bases and J by 11 bases, with 6 bases between them. CDR1 and CDR2 (germline): MNHEY, SMNVEV (reference sequence). CDR3 length equals 10 residues.

The chain joins TRBV6-1 to TRBJ2-2; 8 bases agree with TRBD1. The V gene end was trimmed by 4 bases and the J gene end by 7 bases; junction bases not matched to a gene: 8. Germline V gene lookup returns CDR1 MNHNS and CDR2 SASEGT. The CDR3 consists of 15 residues. Here the CDR3 reads CASSAFGQGGGELFF. DNA of the CDR3: TGTGCCAGCAGTGCCTTCGGACAGGGTGGCGGGGAGCTGTTTTTT.

As regards this clone: The junction and the germline gene differ at one end; a read error may be behind it. This chain connects TRBV13 to TRBJ2-7; TRBD1 matches at 12 bases. This CDR3 is built from 15 residues. Per the germline V gene, CDR1 is PRHDT and CDR2 is FYEKMQ (reference sequence). CDR3 region: CASSIGTGGVYEQYF. The CDR3 DNA follows: TGTGCCAGCAGCATAGGGACAGGGGGCGTGTACGAGCAGTACTTC.

The chain joins TRBV19 to TRBJ1-6; D call uncertain. The CDR3 covers 14 residues. Germline V gene sequence: CDR1 LNHDA, CDR2 SQIVND (reference sequence). V was trimmed by 8 bases and J by 4 bases, leaving 12 bases between them. The CDR3 coding sequence is TGTGCCAGTTCCACCCCCGGGTATAATTCACCCCTCCACTTT. Translated: CASSTPGYNSPLHF.

The gene calls are TRBV28 and TRBJ2-1; D may be TRBD1 (6 bases). This CDR3 contains 20 residues. Per the germline V gene, CDR1 is MDHEN and CDR2 is SYDVKM. V was clipped by 4 bases and J by 7 bases, with 32 bases between them. The CDR3: CASSSRVVGHRVPASNEQFF. DNA for the CDR3: TGTGCCAGCAGTTCTAGAGTTGTGGGGCACAGGGTCCCCGCGTCTAATGAGCAGTTCTTC.

This clone was observed a handful of times. This rearrangement joins TRBV2 to TRBJ2-7; D assignment may be TRBD1 or TRBD2 (6 bases each). The CDR3 extends over 11 amino acids. Germline-derived CDR1 and CDR2 are SNHLY and FYNNEI. V lost 8 bases to trimming and J lost 6 bases, with 11 bases between them. CDR3 loop: CASRRGGEQYF. DNA of the CDR3: TGTGCCAGCCGCAGGGGAGGCGAGCAGTACTTC.

DNA for the CDR3: TGTGCCAGCATCCCAGGGGGCCTTACCTACGAGCAGTACTTC. Protein product: CASIPGGLTYEQYF. The chain combines TRBV6-6 with TRBJ2-7; TRBD1 matches at 8 bases. CDR1 is MNHNY and CDR2 is SVGAGI in the germline V gene (reference sequence). There are 14 residues in the CDR3. V lost 7 bases to trimming and J lost 2 bases; unmatched junction nucleotides: 7.

This clone showed up just once. The V gene is TRBV2, the J gene TRBJ2-7; D ambiguous. Germline CDR1 SNHLY, CDR2 FYNNEI. V lost 4 bases to trimming and J lost 0 bases, with 10 bases between them. The CDR3 has 14 amino acids. This chain's CDR3 is CASSGLDPSYEQYF. The CDR3 coding sequence is TGTGCCAGCAGTGGGCTGGATCCCTCCTACGAGCAGTACTTC.

This clone has only one observation. The gene calls are TRBV23-1 and TRBJ2-1; 9 bases agree with TRBD1. TRBV23-1 is recorded as an ORF, its role being uncertain. V shed 6 bases and J 8 bases; nucleotides not matched to a gene: 14. This CDR3 is 16 amino acids long. The CDR3 is CASRSGTGTYRDEQFF. CDR3 in DNA: TGCGCCAGCAGATCCGGGACAGGGACCTATAGGGATGAGCAGTTCTTC.

The DNA of the CDR3 is TGTGCCAGCAGTTTATATTCCAGGGCAAGTCCCCCCGGGGAGCTGTTTTTT. Its protein product is CASSLYSRASPPGELFF. This sequence joins TRBV27 and TRBJ2-2, with D possibly being TRBD1 (5 bases). Trimming removed 1 base at V and 6 bases at J, with 18 bases between. The CDR3 has 17 residues. Germline lookup yields CDR1 MNHEY and CDR2 SMNVEV (reference sequence).

CDR3 region: CASSQGAGQPQHF. For the CDR3, the DNA is TGTGCCAGCAGCCAAGGGGCAGGGCAGCCCCAGCATTTT. The chain is built from TRBV14 and TRBJ1-5; D might be TRBD1 (5 bases). The V gene's germline CDR1 is SGHDN and CDR2 FVKESK. The CDR3 contains 13 residues. V was pared by 1 base and J by 7 bases, with 8 bases between.